These T cell receptor beta chains were read from a single sample in a study of T cells after yellow fever vaccination. Each CDR3 protein is one row after TCRdb ran MiXCR on the 5' RACE reads. The repertoire holds under 200,000 distinct CDR3 sequences, with around 10% as singletons. Sequencing was performed on CD8+ T cells sorted from PBMCs, taken 15 days after the yellow fever booster vaccination. Every receptor here comes from a man between 18 and 29 years old who received the YFV17D yellow fever vaccine. CDR3s include the opening cysteine and the closing phenylalanine or tryptophan. The order of the fields is V gene, D gene, CDR3 length, clone size, J gene, CDR3 DNA, CDR3 protein. The D gene is left open where the match is weak. The size entry is marked missing in some rows and otherwise reads once, few, many or a size class.

TRBV7-6	NA	17	NA	TRBJ2-2	TGTGCCAGCAGCCCAGGGTCTCGGGTTGCCTACACCGGGGAGCTGTTTTTT	CASSPGSRVAYTGELFF
TRBV5-1	NA	12	NA	TRBJ2-7	TGCGCCAGCAGCTTGGCCGGAGACGAGCAGTACTTC	CASSLAGDEQYF
TRBV4-2	NA	14	NA	TRBJ1-1	TGTGCCAGCACCGGGAAGGGTCTGGTCACTGAAGCTTTCTTT	CASTGKGLVTEAFF
TRBV12-3/TRBV12-4	NA	16	NA	TRBJ1-1	TGTGCCAGCAGTTCGTCCCCGACAGGCCTGAACACTGAAGCTTTCTTT	CASSSSPTGLNTEAFF
TRBV28	NA	17	few	TRBJ1-6	TGTGCCAGCAGTTTGGAGGGTCCCTACTCCTATAATTCACCCCTCCACTTT	CASSLEGPYSYNSPLHF
TRBV6-2/TRBV6-3	NA	9	NA	TRBJ2-3	TGTATATACGGCTATACGCAGTATTTT	CIYGYTQYF
TRBV7-3	TRBD2	16	NA	TRBJ2-7	TGTGCCAGCAGCCCGACGGGAGGGACTCAAACCTACGAGCAGTACTTC	CASSPTGGTQTYEQYF
TRBV28	NA	16	few	TRBJ2-2	TGTGCCAGCAGTTTAGGAGGGGGCAAGGGCACCGGGGAGCTGTTTTTT	CASSLGGGKGTGELFF
TRBV5-1	TRBD1	15	NA	TRBJ2-3	TGCGCCAGCAGGCGCCGAACAGGGGATGCAGATACGCAGTATTTT	CASRRRTGDADTQYF
TRBV4-3	NA	15	few	TRBJ1-1	TGCGCCAGCAGTCACAAGCCAGGGAGTGACACTGAAGCTTTCTTT	CASSHKPGSDTEAFF
TRBV6-5	NA	14	few	TRBJ2-3	TGTGCCAGCACCTCAGGGTTCTCCGCAGATACGCAGTATTTT	CASTSGFSADTQYF
TRBV7-2	NA	16	few	TRBJ2-1	TGTGCCAGCAGCTTAGCCGGGGGGAGGGGGCACAATGAGCAGTTCTTC	CASSLAGGRGHNEQFF
TRBV11-3	NA	16	NA	TRBJ1-1	TGTGCCAGCAGCTTCCCCCCGGGGAGCCAGAACACTGAAGCTTTCTTT	CASSFPPGSQNTEAFF
TRBV18	TRBD2	16	few	TRBJ2-2	TGTGCCAGCTCACCATTCGGCGGGGGGGACACCGGGGAGCTGTTTTTT	CASSPFGGGDTGELFF
TRBV7-2	NA	12	NA	TRBJ2-5	TGTGCCAGCAGCCACTGGGGTCAGACCCAGTACTTC	CASSHWGQTQYF
TRBV7-7	NA	13	NA	TRBJ1-1	TGTGCTAGCACCCCCTTGCCGGGGGGAGAAGCTTTCTTT	CASTPLPGGEAFF
TRBV6-1	NA	15	few	TRBJ1-1	TGTGCCAGCAGTGACGGACCTCTATTAAACACTGAAGCTTTCTTT	CASSDGPLLNTEAFF
TRBV7-6	NA	15	few	TRBJ2-1	TGTGCCAGCAGTAGGACAGAGAGCTCCTACAATGAGCAGTTCTTC	CASSRTESSYNEQFF
TRBV4-1	TRBD1	14	many	TRBJ2-1	TGCGCCAGCAGCCAAGACAGACAGGGCGATGAGCAGTTCTTC	CASSQDRQGDEQFF
TRBV6-5	NA	16	few	TRBJ1-4	TGTGCCAGCAGTTCACGGTTTGAGGGCAGGGGCTACCGGATGTTTTTT	CASSSRFEGRGYRMFF
TRBV5-1	NA	18	few	TRBJ2-6	TGCGCCAGCAGCTTAGCCGGGACTGGTTACGGCGGGGCCAACGTCCTGACTTTC	CASSLAGTGYGGANVLTF
TRBV20-1	TRBD1	12	NA	TRBJ2-1	TGCAGTGCGCACCCAGGGGGTTTGGAGCAGTTCTTC	CSAHPGGLEQFF
TRBV7-2	TRBD1	15	few	TRBJ2-7	TGTGCCAGCAGCTTCCGGGACAGGGGCCCCGAGGAGCAGTACTTC	CASSFRDRGPEEQYF
TRBV3-1	NA	13	NA	TRBJ1-1	TGTGCCAGCAGCCATGGGTTGAACACTGAAGCTTTCTTT	CASSHGLNTEAFF
TRBV19	TRBD2	15	few	TRBJ2-5	TGTGCCAGTAGTCCCAGCGGGGAGGGCCAAGAGACCCAGTACTTC	CASSPSGEGQETQYF
TRBV10-3	NA	12	few	TRBJ2-5	TGTGCCAGCACCGACGGAGAAGAGACCCAGTACTTC	CASTDGEETQYF
TRBV4-1	NA	15	many	TRBJ2-1	TGCGCCAGCAGCCAAGGTTGGGGGCTAGGAAATGAGCAGTTCTTC	CASSQGWGLGNEQFF
TRBV4-1	NA	17	NA	TRBJ1-2	TGCGCCAGCAGCCACGTCCCTAATGGGGCGAGTAATCATGGCTACACCTTC	CASSHVPNGASNHGYTF
TRBV27	TRBD1	11	few	TRBJ1-1	TGTGCCAGCAGTTTACAGGGGGTTACTTTCTTT	CASSLQGVTFF
TRBV4-1	NA	15	NA	TRBJ2-1	TGCGCCAGCAGCCAAGAAGGGATTTCAGGCAATGAGCAGTTCTTC	CASSQEGISGNEQFF
TRBV5-1	NA	16	NA	TRBJ2-1	TGCGCCAGCAGCTTGCCCGGCTTGAGCTCCTACAATGAGCAGTTCTTC	CASSLPGLSSYNEQFF
TRBV5-1	NA	19	few	TRBJ2-2	TGCGCCAGCAGCTTGGGCCCCGCGGGGCCTGGAACAAGAGCCGGGGAGCTGTTTTTT	CASSLGPAGPGTRAGELFF
TRBV6-1	NA	16	few	TRBJ2-2	TGTGCCAGCAGTGAGTCCTACAGGGATAACACCGGGGAGCTGTTTTTT	CASSESYRDNTGELFF
TRBV5-1	NA	12	many	TRBJ1-6	TGCGCCAGCCGGGGCGGCAATTCACCCCTCCACTTT	CASRGGNSPLHF